The TCR beta chain described here comes from a study of T cells in Graves' hyperthyroidism and ophthalmopathy. Study-wide results and limits: In the blood, most expanded thyroid clonotypes above 0.001 appeared as well.

Authors of the study amplified TCR beta CDR3 regions from RNA transcripts. The primer set for the first-round RT-PCR of the TCR CDR3 was HTBI. TCRdb ran MiXCR on the multiplex PCR reads and lists one entry per CDR3 protein. The sample has 600,000 to 850,000 distinct CDR3 sequences; roughly 20% are singletons. Diagnosis of hyperthyroidism was new in patients aged 18 to 65, and its duration was under 2 months. This clonotype has just a few counts. Its antigen is as yet unknown. The CDR3 runs 15 residues. Trimming took 0 bases from V and 5 from J, leaving 10 bases between them. The germline V gene has CDR1 LGHDT and CDR2 YNNKEL (reference sequence).

The chain employs TRBV3-1 and TRBJ1-4; D remains ambiguous. The sample comprised blood. This TCR was sampled from a woman between 50 and 59 years old with Graves' hyperthyroidism that later progressed to Graves' ophthalmopathy. CDR3 nucleotides: TGTGCCAGCAGCCAAGATTGGGCAGCGAATGAAAAACTGTTTTTT. Encoded protein: CASSQDWAANEKLFF.